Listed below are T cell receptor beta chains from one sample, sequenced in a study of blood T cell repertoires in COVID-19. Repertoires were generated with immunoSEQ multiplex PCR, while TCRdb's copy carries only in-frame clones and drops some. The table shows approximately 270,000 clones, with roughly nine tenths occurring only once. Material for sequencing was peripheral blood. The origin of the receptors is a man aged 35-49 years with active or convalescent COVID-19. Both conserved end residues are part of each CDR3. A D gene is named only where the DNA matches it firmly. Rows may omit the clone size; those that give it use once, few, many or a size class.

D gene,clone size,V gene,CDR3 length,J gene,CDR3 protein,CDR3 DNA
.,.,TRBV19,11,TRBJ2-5,CASSMYETQYF,TGTGCCAGTAGTATGTATGAGACCCAGTACTTC
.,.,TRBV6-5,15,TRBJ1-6,CASRQESSYNSPLHF,TGTGCCAGCAGACAGGAGTCATCCTATAATTCACCCCTCCACTTT
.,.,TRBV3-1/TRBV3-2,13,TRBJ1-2,CASSQAGGYGYTF,TGTGCCAGCAGCCAAGCGGGGGGCTATGGCTACACCTTC
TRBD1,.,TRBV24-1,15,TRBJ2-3,CATSPGTGTTDTQYF,TGTGCCACCAGTCCCGGGACAGGGACCACAGATACGCAGTATTTT
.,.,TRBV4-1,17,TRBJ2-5,CASSQGPSGGAKETQYF,TGCGCCAGCAGCCAAGGGCCCTCGGGTGGGGCCAAAGAGACCCAGTACTTC
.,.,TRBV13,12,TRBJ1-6,CASSFENSPLHF,TGTGCCAGCAGCTTTGAGAATTCACCCCTCCACTTT
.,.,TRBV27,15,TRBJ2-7,CASRPNTGFVYEQYF,TGTGCCAGCAGACCAAACACAGGGTTCGTTTACGAGCAGTACTTC
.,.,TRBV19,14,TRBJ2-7,CASSIGRATYEQYF,TGTGCCAGTAGTATTGGCAGGGCAACCTACGAGCAGTACTTC
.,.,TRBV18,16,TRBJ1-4,CASSPSGQVRNEKLFF,TGTGCCAGCTCACCATCTGGCCAAGTCCGTAATGAAAAACTGTTTTTT
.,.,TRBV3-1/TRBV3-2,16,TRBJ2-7,CASSPLPFAGSYEQYF,TGTGCCAGCAGCCCCTTACCCTTCGCCGGCTCCTACGAGCAGTACTTC
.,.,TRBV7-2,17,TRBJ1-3,CASSLGAGRLSGNTIYF,TGTGCCAGCAGCTTAGGGGCGGGAAGACTATCTGGAAACACCATATATTTT
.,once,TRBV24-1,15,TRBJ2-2,CATSDHHRDTGELFF,TGTGCCACCAGTGATCACCACAGGGACACCGGGGAGCTGTTTTTT
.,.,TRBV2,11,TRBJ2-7,CASSSGYEQYF,TGTGCCAGCAGTTCAGGGTACGAGCAGTACTTC
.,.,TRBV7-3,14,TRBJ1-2,CASSLDRARGGYTF,TGTGCCAGCAGCTTAGACCGAGCCCGGGGAGGCTACACCTTC
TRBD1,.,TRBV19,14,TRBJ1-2,CASSIRTGGYGYTF,TGTGCCAGTAGTATCCGGACAGGGGGCTATGGCTACACCTTC
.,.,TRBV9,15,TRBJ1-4,CASSLGGGEDEKLFF,TGTGCCAGCAGCCTAGGGGGGGGCGAAGACGAAAAACTGTTTTTT
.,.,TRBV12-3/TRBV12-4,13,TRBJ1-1,CASSWAGNTEAFF,TGTGCCAGCAGTTGGGCAGGGAACACTGAAGCTTTCTTT
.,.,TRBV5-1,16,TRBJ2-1,CASSLWERGGINEQFF,TGCGCCAGCAGCTTGTGGGAACGTGGGGGGATCAATGAGCAGTTCTTC
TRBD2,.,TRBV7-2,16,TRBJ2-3,CASSLGPSGGTDTQYF,TGTGCCAGCAGCTTAGGCCCTAGCGGGGGCACAGATACGCAGTATTTT
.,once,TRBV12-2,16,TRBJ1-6,CASRFGGPGEGSPLHF,TGTGCAAGTCGCTTCGGCGGGCCGGGAGAAGGGTCACCCCTCCACTTT
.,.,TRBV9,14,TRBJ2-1,CASSPGGRGSEQFF,TGTGCCAGCAGCCCCGGGGGGCGAGGGAGTGAGCAGTTCTTC
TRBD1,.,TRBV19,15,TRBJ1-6,CASRTEGQGNSPLHF,TGTGCCAGTAGGACTGAGGGACAGGGAAATTCACCCCTCCACTTT
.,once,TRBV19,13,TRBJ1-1,CASSWGVETEAFF,TGTGCCAGTAGCTGGGGAGTGGAGACTGAAGCTTTCTTT
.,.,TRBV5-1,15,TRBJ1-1,CASSFGTVKNTEAFF,TGCGCCAGCAGCTTCGGGACTGTAAAGAACACTGAAGCTTTCTTT
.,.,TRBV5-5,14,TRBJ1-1,CASSFSSAGTEAFF,TGTGCCAGCAGCTTCTCATCTGCGGGGACTGAAGCTTTCTTT
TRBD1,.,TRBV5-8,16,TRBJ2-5,CASSPGTGRGQETQYF,TGTGCCAGCAGCCCTGGGACAGGAAGGGGGCAAGAGACCCAGTACTTC
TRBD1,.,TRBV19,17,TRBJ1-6,CASSTGTGGSYNSPLHF,TGTGCCAGTAGCACCGGGACAGGGGGCTCCTATAATTCACCCCTCCACTTT
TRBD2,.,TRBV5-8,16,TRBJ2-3,CASSSVAGGWTDTQYF,TGTGCCAGCAGCTCCGTAGCGGGAGGATGGACAGATACGCAGTATTTT
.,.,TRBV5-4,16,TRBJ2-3,CASTTRLAESTDTQYF,TGTGCCAGCACCACCCGGCTGGCGGAGAGCACAGATACGCAGTATTTT
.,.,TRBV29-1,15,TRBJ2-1,CSAGYGTYSYNEQFF,TGCAGCGCCGGTTATGGGACTTACTCCTACAATGAGCAGTTCTTC
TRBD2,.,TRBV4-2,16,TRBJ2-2,CASTLSASGGAGELFF,TGTGCCAGCACCCTCTCGGCTAGCGGGGGGGCCGGGGAGCTGTTTTTT
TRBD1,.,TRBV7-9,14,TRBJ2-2,CASSPGTGYGELFF,TGTGCCAGCAGCCCGGGGACAGGGTACGGGGAGCTGTTTTTT
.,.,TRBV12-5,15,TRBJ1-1,CASGLVGAPRTEAFF,TGTGCTAGTGGTTTGGTTGGAGCCCCGCGGACTGAAGCTTTCTTT
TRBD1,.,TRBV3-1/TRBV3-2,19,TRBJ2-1,CASSQVGRNRGLSYNEQFF,TGTGCCAGCAGCCAAGTAGGAAGGAACAGGGGGTTGTCCTACAATGAGCAGTTCTTC
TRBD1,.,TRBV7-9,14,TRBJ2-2,CANRGRAGSGELFF,TGTGCCAACAGGGGCAGGGCAGGGTCCGGGGAGCTGTTTTTT
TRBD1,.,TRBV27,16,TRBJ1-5,CASSPNPGTDDQPQHF,TGTGCCAGCAGCCCTAACCCTGGGACAGACGATCAGCCCCAGCATTTT
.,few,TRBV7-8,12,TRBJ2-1,CASSYQNNEQFF,TGTGCCAGCAGCTACCAGAACAATGAGCAGTTCTTC
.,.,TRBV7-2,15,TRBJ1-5,CASSLGGGLNQPQHF,TGTGCCAGCAGCTTAGGGGGGGGCCTGAATCAGCCCCAGCATTTT
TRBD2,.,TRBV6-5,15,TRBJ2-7,CASRVTSGNSYEQYF,TGTGCCAGCAGGGTAACTAGCGGTAACTCCTACGAGCAGTACTTC
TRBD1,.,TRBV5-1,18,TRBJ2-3,CASSPGTGRVPFTDTQYF,TGCGCCAGCAGCCCCGGGACAGGGAGGGTCCCTTTCACAGATACGCAGTATTTT
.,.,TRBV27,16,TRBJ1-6,CASTRLGSSYNSPLHF,TGTGCCAGCACGAGGTTGGGGAGCTCCTATAATTCACCCCTCCACTTT
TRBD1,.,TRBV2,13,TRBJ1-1,CASSGQGAGEAFF,TGTGCCAGCAGTGGACAGGGGGCAGGTGAAGCTTTCTTT
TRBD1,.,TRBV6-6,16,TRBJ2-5,CASSRTHGTGVETQYF,TGTGCCAGCAGTCGAACCCACGGGACAGGCGTAGAGACCCAGTACTTC
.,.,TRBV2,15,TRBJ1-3,CASSSSRIAGNTIYF,TGTGCCAGCAGTTCATCGAGGATCGCTGGAAACACCATATATTTT
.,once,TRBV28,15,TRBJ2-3,CASSLRGFNTDTQYF,TGTGCCAGCAGTTTACGGGGTTTCAACACAGATACGCAGTATTTT
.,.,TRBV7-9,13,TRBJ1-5,CASRHREGQPQHF,TGTGCCAGCAGACACAGGGAAGGTCAGCCCCAGCATTTT
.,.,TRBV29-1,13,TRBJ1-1,CSVEKRGRPEAFF,TGCAGCGTTGAAAAGCGAGGTCGGCCTGAAGCTTTCTTT
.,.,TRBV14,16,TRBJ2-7,CASSRAVGVDRYEQYF,TGTGCCAGCAGCCGGGCGGTCGGGGTAGATCGCTACGAGCAGTACTTC
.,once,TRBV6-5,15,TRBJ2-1,CASRARTGSGDEQFF,TGTGCCAGCAGAGCCCGGACAGGCTCGGGGGATGAGCAGTTCTTC
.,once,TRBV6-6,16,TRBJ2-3,CASSLLDSIVLDTQYF,TGTGCCAGCAGTCTCTTGGACAGCATTGTATTAGATACGCAGTATTTT
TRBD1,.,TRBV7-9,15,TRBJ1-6,CASSLSGQGSSPLHF,TGTGCCAGCAGCTTATCGGGACAGGGATCTTCACCCCTCCACTTT
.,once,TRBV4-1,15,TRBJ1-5,CASSQDSAVSGPQHF,TGCGCCAGCAGCCAAGATTCGGCGGTCAGTGGGCCCCAGCATTTT
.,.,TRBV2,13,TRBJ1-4,CASSQSGQEKLFF,TGTGCCAGCAGTCAATCCGGACAGGAAAAACTGTTTTTT
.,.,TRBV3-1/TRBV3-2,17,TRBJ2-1,CASSQRLGPGSYNEQFF,TGTGCCAGCAGCCAAAGGCTAGGTCCTGGCTCCTACAATGAGCAGTTCTTC
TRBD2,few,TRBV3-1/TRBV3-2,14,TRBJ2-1,CASSPRTSDNEQFF,TGTGCCAGCAGCCCTCGGACTAGCGACAATGAGCAGTTCTTC